This T cell receptor beta chain comes out of a study of T cell responses to AZD1222 COVID-19 vaccine. This clone showed up just once. Its antigen is unidentified. Germline CDR1 LGHDT, CDR2 YNNKEL (reference sequence). The CDR3 runs to 14 residues. J gave up 6 bases and V 6 bases, and 7 bases lay outside the gene matches. Findings and caveats of the study: Repertoire samples came only from after the peak T cell response. Spike was spanned by vaccine-associated CD4 TCRs, which were dominant at 160-218 and 743-854. Donors skewed white British and female; clonal diversity was possibly underestimated.

TCRdb keeps only in-frame clones here, not all; method: immunoSEQ multiplex PCR. This table holds approximately 150,000 clones, roughly 89% found once. The V call is TRBV3-1 (or the pseudogene TRBV3-2), the J call TRBJ1-4; 7 nucleotides align to TRBD1. This receptor was obtained from an adult in good health. The specimen was peripheral blood, collected on day 0 of AZD1222 vaccination. In nucleotides, the CDR3 is TGTGCCAGCAGACACAGGGGCAGCGATGAAAAACTGTTTTTT. Translation gives CASRHRGSDEKLFF.